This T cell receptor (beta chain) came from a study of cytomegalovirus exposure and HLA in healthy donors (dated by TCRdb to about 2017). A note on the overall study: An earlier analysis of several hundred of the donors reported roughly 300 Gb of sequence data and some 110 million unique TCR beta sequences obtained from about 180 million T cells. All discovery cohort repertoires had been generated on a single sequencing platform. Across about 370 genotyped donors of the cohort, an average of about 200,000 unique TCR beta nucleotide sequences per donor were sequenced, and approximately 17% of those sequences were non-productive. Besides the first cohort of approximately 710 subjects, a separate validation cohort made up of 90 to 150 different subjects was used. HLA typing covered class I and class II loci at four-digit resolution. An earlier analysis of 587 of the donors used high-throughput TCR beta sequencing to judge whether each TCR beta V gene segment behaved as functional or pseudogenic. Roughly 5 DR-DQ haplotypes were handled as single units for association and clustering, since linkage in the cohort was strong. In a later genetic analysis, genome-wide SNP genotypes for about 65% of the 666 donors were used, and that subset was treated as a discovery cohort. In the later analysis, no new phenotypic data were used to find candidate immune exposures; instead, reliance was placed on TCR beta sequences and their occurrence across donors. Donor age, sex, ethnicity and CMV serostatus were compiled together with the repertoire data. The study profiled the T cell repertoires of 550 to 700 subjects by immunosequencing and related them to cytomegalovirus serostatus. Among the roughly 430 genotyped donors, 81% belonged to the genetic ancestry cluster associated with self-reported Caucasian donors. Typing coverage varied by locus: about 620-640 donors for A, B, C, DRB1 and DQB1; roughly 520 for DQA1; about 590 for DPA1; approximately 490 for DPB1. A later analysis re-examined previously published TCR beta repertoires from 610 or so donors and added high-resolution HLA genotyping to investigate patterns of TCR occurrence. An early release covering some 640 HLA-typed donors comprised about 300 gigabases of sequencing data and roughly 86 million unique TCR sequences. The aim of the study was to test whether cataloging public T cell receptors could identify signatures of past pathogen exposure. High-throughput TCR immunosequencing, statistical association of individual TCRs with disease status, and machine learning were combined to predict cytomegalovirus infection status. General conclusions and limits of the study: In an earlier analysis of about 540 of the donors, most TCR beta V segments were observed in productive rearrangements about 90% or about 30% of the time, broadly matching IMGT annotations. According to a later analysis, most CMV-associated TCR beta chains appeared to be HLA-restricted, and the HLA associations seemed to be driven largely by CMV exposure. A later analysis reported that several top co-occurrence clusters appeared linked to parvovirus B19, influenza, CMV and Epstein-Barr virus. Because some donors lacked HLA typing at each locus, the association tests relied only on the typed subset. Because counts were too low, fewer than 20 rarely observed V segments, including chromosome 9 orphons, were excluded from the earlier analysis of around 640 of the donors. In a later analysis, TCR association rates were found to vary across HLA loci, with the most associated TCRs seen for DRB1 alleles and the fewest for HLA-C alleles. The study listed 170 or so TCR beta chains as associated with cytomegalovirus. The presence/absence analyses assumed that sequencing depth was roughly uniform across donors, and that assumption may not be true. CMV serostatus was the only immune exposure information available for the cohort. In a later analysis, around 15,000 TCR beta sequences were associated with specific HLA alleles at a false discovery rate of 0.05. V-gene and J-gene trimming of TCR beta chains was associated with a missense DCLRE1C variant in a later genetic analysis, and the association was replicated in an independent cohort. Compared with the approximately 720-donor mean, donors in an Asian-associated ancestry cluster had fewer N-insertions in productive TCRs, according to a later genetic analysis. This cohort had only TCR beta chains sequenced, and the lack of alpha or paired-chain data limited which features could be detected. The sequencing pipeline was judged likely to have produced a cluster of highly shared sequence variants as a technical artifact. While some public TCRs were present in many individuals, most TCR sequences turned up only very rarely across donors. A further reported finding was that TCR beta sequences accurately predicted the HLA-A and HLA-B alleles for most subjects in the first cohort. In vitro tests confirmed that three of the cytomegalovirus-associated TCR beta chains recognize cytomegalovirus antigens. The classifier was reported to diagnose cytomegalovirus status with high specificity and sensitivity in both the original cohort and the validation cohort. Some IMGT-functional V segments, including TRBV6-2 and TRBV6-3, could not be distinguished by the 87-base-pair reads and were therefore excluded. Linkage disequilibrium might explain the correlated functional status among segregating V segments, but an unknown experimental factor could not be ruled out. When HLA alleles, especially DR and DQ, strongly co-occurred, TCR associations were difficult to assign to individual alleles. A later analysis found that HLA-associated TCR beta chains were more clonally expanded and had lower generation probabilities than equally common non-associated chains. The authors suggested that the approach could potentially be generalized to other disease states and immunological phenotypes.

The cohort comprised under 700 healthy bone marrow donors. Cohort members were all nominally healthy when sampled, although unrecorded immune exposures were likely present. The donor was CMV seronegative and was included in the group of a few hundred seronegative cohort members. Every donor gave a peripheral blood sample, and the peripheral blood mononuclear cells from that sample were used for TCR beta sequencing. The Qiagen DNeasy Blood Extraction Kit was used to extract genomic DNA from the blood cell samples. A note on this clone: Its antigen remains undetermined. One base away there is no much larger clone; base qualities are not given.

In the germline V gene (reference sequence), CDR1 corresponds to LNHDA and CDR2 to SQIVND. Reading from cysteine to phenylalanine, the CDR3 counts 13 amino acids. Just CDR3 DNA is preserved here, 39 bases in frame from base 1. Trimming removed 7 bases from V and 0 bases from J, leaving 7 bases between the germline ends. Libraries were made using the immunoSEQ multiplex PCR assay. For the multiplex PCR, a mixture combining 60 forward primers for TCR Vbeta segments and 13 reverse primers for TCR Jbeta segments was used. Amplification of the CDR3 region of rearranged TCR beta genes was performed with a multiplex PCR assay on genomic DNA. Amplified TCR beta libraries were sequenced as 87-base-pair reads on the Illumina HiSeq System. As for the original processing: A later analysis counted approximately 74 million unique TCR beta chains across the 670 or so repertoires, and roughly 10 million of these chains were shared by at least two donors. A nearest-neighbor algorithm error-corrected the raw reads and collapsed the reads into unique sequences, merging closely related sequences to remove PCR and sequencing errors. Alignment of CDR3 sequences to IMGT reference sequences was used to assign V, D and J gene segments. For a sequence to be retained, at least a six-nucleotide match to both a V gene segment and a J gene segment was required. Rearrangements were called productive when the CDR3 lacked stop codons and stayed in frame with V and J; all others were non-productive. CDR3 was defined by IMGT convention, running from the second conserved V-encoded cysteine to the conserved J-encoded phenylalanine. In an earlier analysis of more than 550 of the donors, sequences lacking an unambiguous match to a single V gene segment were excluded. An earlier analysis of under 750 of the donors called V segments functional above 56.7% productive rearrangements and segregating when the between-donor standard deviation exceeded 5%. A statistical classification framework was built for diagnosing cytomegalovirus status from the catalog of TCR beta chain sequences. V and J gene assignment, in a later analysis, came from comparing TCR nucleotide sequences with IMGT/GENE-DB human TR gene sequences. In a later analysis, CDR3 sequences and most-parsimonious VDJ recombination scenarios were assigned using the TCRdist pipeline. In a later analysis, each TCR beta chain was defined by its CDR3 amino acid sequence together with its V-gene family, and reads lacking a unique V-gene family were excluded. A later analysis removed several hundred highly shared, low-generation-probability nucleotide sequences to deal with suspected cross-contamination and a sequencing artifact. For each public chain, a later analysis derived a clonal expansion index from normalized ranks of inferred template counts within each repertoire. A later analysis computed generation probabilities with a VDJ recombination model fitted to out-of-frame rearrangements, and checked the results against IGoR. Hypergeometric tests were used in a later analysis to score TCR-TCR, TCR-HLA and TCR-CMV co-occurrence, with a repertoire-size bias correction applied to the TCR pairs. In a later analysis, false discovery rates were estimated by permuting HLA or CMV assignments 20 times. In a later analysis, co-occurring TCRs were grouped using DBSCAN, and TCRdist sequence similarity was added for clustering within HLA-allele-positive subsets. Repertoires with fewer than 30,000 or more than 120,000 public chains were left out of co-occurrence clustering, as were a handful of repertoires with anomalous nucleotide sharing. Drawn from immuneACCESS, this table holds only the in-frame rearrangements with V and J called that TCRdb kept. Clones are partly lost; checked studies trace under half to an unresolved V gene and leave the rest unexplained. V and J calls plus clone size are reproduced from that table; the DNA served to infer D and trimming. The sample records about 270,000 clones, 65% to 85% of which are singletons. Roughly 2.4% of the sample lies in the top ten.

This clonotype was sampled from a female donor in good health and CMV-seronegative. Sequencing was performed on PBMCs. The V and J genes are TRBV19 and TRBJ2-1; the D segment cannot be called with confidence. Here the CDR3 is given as CASTLGSYNEQFF. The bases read TGTGCCAGTACCCTAGGCTCCTACAATGAGCAGTTCTTC.